This TCR beta chain was found in a study of shared clonotypes between healthy human individuals. Only in-frame clones appear in the TCRdb table, and some are missing; sequencing was by immunoSEQ multiplex PCR. Of some 2,100,000 clones in the sample, approximately 96% were seen once. Germline V gives CDR1 SGHRS, CDR2 YFSETQ. This CDR3 is built from 17 residues. V was cut by 0 bases and J by 0 bases, with 13 bases left in between. The rearrangement links TRBV5-1 to TRBJ1-3; D gene unclear. Material: naive CD4+ T cells sorted from blood. As for subset: CD45RA+ positively selected. This sequence originates from a man between 18 and 29 years old in good health. The CDR3 spells CASSLVPGRYSGNTIYF. CDR3 in DNA: TGCGCCAGCAGCTTGGTTCCCGGCCGATACTCTGGAAACACCATATATTTT.